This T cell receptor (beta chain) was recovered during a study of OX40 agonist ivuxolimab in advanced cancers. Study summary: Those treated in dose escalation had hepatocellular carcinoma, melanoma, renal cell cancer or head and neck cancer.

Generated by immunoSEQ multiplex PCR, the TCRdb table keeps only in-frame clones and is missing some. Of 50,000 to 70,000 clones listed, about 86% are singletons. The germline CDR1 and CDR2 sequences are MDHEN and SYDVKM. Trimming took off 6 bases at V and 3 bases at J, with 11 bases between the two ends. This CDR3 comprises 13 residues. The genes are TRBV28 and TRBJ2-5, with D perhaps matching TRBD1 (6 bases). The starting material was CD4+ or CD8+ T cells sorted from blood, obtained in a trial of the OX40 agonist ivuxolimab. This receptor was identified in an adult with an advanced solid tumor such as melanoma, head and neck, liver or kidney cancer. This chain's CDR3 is CASRGQFKETQYF. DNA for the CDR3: TGTGCCAGCAGAGGACAGTTTAAAGAGACCCAGTACTTC.